These 15 T cell receptor beta chains were sequenced from one sample in a study of cytomegalovirus exposure and HLA in healthy donors. The PCR had 60 Vbeta and 13 Jbeta primers. Some clones are missing from TCRdb's copy, which holds only in-frame ones; the method was immunoSEQ multiplex PCR. This table holds about 300,000 clones, 86% found once. Sequencing was done on a sample of PBMCs. These receptors were obtained from a middle-aged man in good health and CMV-seropositive.

J is TRBJ2-6 and V is TRBV7-9, with a weak D call TRBD1 (5 bases). CDR1 is SEHNR, CDR2 FQNEAQ, per germline (reference sequence). The CDR3 extends over 15 amino acids. The ends were cut back, 5 bases at V and 0 bases at J, with 8 bases in the middle. The CDR3 loop is CASSSRDSGANVLTF. DNA for the CDR3: TGTGCCAGCAGCAGCAGGGACTCTGGGGCCAACGTCCTGACTTTC.

The chain links TRBV28 to TRBJ1-5, with 7 positions matching TRBD1. Germline CDR1 and CDR2: MDHEN and SYDVKM. CDR3 length: 15 residues. J gave up 2 bases and V 6 bases, and 7 bases lay outside the gene matches. CDR3 sequence reads: CASRSTGARNQPQHF. CDR3 coding DNA: TGTGCCAGCAGATCTACAGGGGCCCGCAATCAGCCCCAGCATTTT.

The chain recombines TRBV27 with TRBJ2-1; D remains unclear. Germline V gives CDR1 MNHEY, CDR2 SMNVEV (reference sequence). The CDR3 length is 15 residues. Deletions cut 5 bases from V and 0 bases from J, with 11 bases between. CDR3 protein: CASSEPRSSYNEQFF. In DNA, the CDR3 is TGTGCCAGCAGTGAGCCCCGGAGCTCCTACAATGAGCAGTTCTTC.

V gene TRBV7-3 combines with J gene TRBJ2-5; D is perhaps TRBD2 (6 bases). The germline V gene has CDR1 SGHTA and CDR2 FQGTGA. The V end was cut by 3 bases, the J end by 3 bases, with 11 bases between. The CDR3 spans 14 residues. DNA for the CDR3: TGTGCCAGCAGCTTCGACGGGAGTGAAGAGACCCAGTACTTC. Translation: CASSFDGSEETQYF.

This clone has more than one count but fewer than ten. This rearrangement joins TRBV6-1 to TRBJ1-5; TRBD1 matches at 8 bases. The CDR3 totals 15 residues. Losses at the gene ends were 4 bases for V and 3 bases for J; bases not matched to a gene: 5. Germline CDR1 reads MNHNS; CDR2 reads SASEGT. The CDR3 reads CASSGQDRDNQPQHF. CDR3 coding DNA: TGTGCCAGCAGTGGACAGGACAGGGACAATCAGCCCCAGCATTTT.

This chain links TRBV5-4 with TRBJ2-5; D possibly corresponds to TRBD2 (6 bases). Trimming left V 5 bases short and J 5 bases short, with 16 bases between. The germline V gene encodes CDR1 SGHNT and CDR2 YYREEE (reference sequence). This CDR3 is built from 14 residues. CDR3 in amino acids: CASRGEEGTETQYF. The CDR3 DNA is TGTGCCAGCAGGGGGGAGGAGGGGACGGAGACCCAGTACTTC.

The chain has TRBV5-1 and TRBJ1-2, with unresolved D. The CDR3 has 15 amino acids. Trimming removed 0 bases at V and 4 bases at J, with 13 bases between. CDR1 and CDR2 from the germline V gene are SGHRS and YFSETQ. CDR3 DNA: TGCGCCAGCAGCTTGGGGGCCAGCCCTGCCTATGGCTACACCTTC. Translation: CASSLGASPAYGYTF.

The rearrangement links TRBV2 to TRBJ2-5; D ambiguous. The DNA matches TRBJ2-7 better at its end, which makes the J call doubtful. The CDR3 totals 12 residues. Germline lookup yields CDR1 SNHLY and CDR2 FYNNEI. DNA of the CDR3: TGTGCCGGTCATGTTGGAGCCTACGAGCAGTACTTC. Translation gives CAGHVGAYEQYF.

This chain links TRBV6-5 with TRBJ2-3; no clear D gene. Germline CDR1 reads MNHEY; CDR2 reads SVGAGI. V lost 2 bases and J lost 1, with 7 bases in between. This CDR3 has 14 amino acids. The CDR3 nucleotides are TGTGCCAGCAGTTACGCTCGCGGCACAGATACGCAGTATTTT. It encodes CASSYARGTDTQYF.

J is TRBJ1-1 and V is TRBV19; TRBD1 aligns across 7 bases. The germline CDR1 and CDR2 sequences are LNHDA and SQIVND (reference sequence). This CDR3 contains 14 residues. The trim removed 5 bases at V and 3 bases at J, leaving 6 bases unmatched. The DNA for the CDR3 is TGTGCCAGTAGTCCACACAGGGGCGACACTGAAGCTTTCTTT. Residues: CASSPHRGDTEAFF.

J is TRBJ1-2 and V is TRBV7-8; D unresolved. V lost 5 bases to trimming and J lost 4 bases, with 17 bases between them. CDR1 is SGHVS and CDR2 is FQNEAQ in the germline V gene. The CDR3 totals 15 residues. The CDR3 region has the DNA TGTGCCAGCAGCGTTAGCGGATCGAGGGTCTATGGCTACACCTTC. It is translated as CASSVSGSRVYGYTF.

The gene calls are TRBV7-2 and TRBJ2-3; 10 positions agree with TRBD2. In germline, CDR1 is SGHTA, CDR2 FQGNSA. With 4 bases clipped from V and 6 bases from J, the junction kept 7 bases outside the gene matches. The CDR3 loop spans 15 amino acids. Written as DNA, the CDR3 is TGTGCCAGCAGCTCTTCTAGCGGGAGCCCGGATACGCAGTATTTT. Its protein is CASSSSSGSPDTQYF.

The chain links TRBV5-6 to TRBJ2-1; the match to TRBD2 covers 16 bases. CDR3 size: 14 residues. The germline CDR1 and CDR2 sequences are SGHDT and YYEEEE. Trimming took 5 bases from V and 8 from J; bases not matched to a gene: 1. The CDR3 is CASRGLAGGYEQFF. The DNA of the CDR3 is TGTGCCAGCAGGGGACTAGCGGGAGGGTATGAGCAGTTCTTC.

This clone was seen a handful of times. This rearrangement joins TRBV18 to TRBJ2-3; D gene uncertain. Trimming left V 2 bases short and J 1 base short, with 10 bases between. The CDR3 is 15 residues long. Germline V gene sequence: CDR1 KGHSH, CDR2 LQKENI. The CDR3, as DNA: TGTGCCAGCTCACCAAACCGCGCGGGCACAGATACGCAGTATTTT. Amino acid sequence: CASSPNRAGTDTQYF.

The chain employs TRBV29-1 and TRBJ2-7; TRBD2 matches at 7 bases. Germline trimming cut 2 bases from V and 0 bases from J; bases unmatched to any gene: 7. The CDR3 consists of 15 residues. Germline CDR1 and CDR2: SQVTM and ANQGSEA. The CDR3 coding sequence is TGCAGCGTTGAATCCCGGGGGGTTTCCTCCTACGAGCAGTACTTC. Its translation is CSVESRGVSSYEQYF.